This T cell receptor (beta chain) was sequenced for a study of blood T cell repertoires in COVID-19. Background on the study: Sources were T cells, B-cell-depleted T cells, or PBMCs; the material itself was cDNA or gDNA.

This CDR3 has 13 amino acids. Germline V gives CDR1 MNHEY, CDR2 SVGAGI. The V gene lost 2 bases and the J gene lost 4 bases, with 8 bases spanning the gap. Authors' processing steps: Estimation of nucleated cell counts relied on the amplification of reference gene primers. TCRdb's copy holds only in-frame clones and misses some; the assay was immunoSEQ multiplex PCR. V, J and clone size derive from that table, while D and trimming were established from the DNA sequence. The table records a few hundred thousand clones, 84% of them present only once. This receptor was identified in a human donor in a cohort sampled during active COVID-19. The sequencing input was peripheral blood. This chain connects TRBV6-5 to TRBJ1-2, with D perhaps TRBD1 (5 bases). The chain's CDR3 is CASSYDGGYGYTF. CDR3 coding DNA: TGTGCCAGCAGTTACGACGGGGGCTATGGCTACACCTTC.